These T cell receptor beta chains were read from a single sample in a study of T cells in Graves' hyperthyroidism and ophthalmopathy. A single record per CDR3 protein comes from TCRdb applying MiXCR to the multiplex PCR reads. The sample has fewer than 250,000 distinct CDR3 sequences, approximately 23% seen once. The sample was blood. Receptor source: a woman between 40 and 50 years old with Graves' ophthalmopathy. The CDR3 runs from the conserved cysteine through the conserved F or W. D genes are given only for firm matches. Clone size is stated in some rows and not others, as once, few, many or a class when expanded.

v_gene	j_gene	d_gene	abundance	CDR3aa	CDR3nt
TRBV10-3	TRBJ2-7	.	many	CAISEPNSYEQYF	TGTGCCATCAGTGAACCGAACTCCTACGAGCAGTACTTC
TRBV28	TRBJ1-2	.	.	CASSWSGRYGYTF	TGTGCCAGCAGCTGGAGTGGACGGTATGGCTACACCTTC
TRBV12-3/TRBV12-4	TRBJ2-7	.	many	CASRPGLKSAYEQYF	TGTGCCAGCAGACCGGGCCTAAAATCCGCCTACGAGCAGTACTTC
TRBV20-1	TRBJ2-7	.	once	CSAFTGNSYEQYF	TGCAGTGCCTTCACAGGGAACTCCTACGAGCAGTACTTC
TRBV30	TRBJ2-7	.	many	CAWRDSYEQYF	TGTGCCTGGAGGGACTCCTACGAGCAGTACTTC
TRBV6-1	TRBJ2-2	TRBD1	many	CASRTDRVDTGELFF	TGTGCCAGCAGAACCGACAGGGTGGACACCGGGGAGCTGTTTTTT
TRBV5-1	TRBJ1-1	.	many	CASSEGMNTEAFF	TGCGCCAGCAGCGAGGGGATGAACACTGAAGCTTTCTTT
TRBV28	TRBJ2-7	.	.	CASSSGTNLYEQYF	TGTGCCAGCAGTTCTGGGACAAATCTCTACGAGCAGTACTTC
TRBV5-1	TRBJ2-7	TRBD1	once	CASSQTTGRPYEQYF	TGCGCCAGCAGCCAAACGACAGGGAGACCCTACGAGCAGTACTTC
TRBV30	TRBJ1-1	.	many	CAWSRVSNTEAFF	TGTGCCTGGAGCAGGGTGTCGAACACTGAAGCTTTCTTT
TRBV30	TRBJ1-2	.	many	CAWSTANYGYTF	TGTGCCTGGAGTACAGCTAACTATGGCTACACCTTC
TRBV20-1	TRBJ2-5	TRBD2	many	CSARVLAELGETQYF	TGCAGTGCTAGGGTCCTAGCGGAGCTCGGCGAGACCCAGTACTTC
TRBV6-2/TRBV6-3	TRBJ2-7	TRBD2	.	CAAGVYEQYF	TGCGCAGCGGGAGTATACGAGCAGTACTTC
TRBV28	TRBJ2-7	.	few	CASSFSLGEQYF	TGTGCCAGCAGTTTCAGTCTCGGCGAGCAGTACTTC
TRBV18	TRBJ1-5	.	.	CASSPSPISNQPQHF	TGTGCCAGCTCACCTAGCCCGATTAGCAATCAGCCCCAGCATTTT
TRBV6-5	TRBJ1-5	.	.	CASSSFGRNQPQHF	TGTGCCAGCAGTTCGTTCGGACGCAATCAGCCCCAGCATTTT
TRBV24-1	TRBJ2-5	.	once	CATSDRTASKGETQYF	TGTGCCACCAGTGACCGGACGGCTTCGAAAGGGGAGACCCAGTACTTC
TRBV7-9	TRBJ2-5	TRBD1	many	CASSTGQGVQETQYF	TGTGCCAGCAGCACGGGACAGGGGGTCCAAGAGACCCAGTACTTC
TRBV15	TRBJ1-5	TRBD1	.	CATREGARGNQPQHF	TGTGCCACCAGGGAGGGGGCGCGCGGCAATCAGCCCCAGCATTTT
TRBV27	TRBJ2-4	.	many	CASSSLALGQNIQYF	TGTGCCAGCAGCTCCTTGGCCTTGGGGCAAAACATTCAGTACTTC
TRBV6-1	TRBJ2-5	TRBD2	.	CASILFGGGSQETQYF	TGTGCCAGCATCCTCTTCGGGGGGGGTTCCCAAGAGACCCAGTACTTC
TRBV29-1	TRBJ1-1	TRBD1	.	CSVKTGMGTEAFF	TGCAGCGTTAAGACAGGGATGGGGACTGAAGCTTTCTTT
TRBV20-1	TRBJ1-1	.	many	CSAYDRNTEAFF	TGCAGTGCTTATGACAGGAACACTGAAGCTTTCTTT
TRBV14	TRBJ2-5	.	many	CASSQSDPRAMGTQYF	TGTGCCAGCAGCCAATCCGACCCACGAGCTATGGGGACCCAGTACTTC
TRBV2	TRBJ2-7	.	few	CASSVGRGYEQCF	TGTGCCAGCAGTGTAGGTCGAGGCTACGAGCAGTGCTTC
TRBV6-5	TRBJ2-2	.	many	CASELTNTGELFF	TGTGCCAGCGAGCTCACGAACACCGGGGAGCTGTTTTTT
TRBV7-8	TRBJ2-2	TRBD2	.	CASSQYSARGAGELFF	TGTGCCAGCAGCCAATATTCGGCCCGGGGGGCCGGGGAGCTGTTTTTT
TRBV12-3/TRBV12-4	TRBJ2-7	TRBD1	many	CASSQGAENYEQYF	TGTGCCAGCAGTCAGGGGGCGGAAAACTACGAGCAGTACTTC
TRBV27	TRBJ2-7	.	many	CASSLFTGYGPYEQYF	TGTGCCAGCAGTTTGTTCACGGGGTACGGGCCCTACGAGCAGTACTTC